The 26 T cell receptor beta chains presented below share a single source sample, sequenced in a study of tumor and adjacent non-tumor tissue in lung cancer. RNA was extracted from bulk tissue without any cell sorting. This non-tumor lung sample came from over 3 cm beyond the tumor edge. The library came from three nested PCR rounds adapted from ARM-PCR protocols. TCRdb re-derived calls from the multiplex PCR reads in MiXCR, one entry per CDR3 protein. The sample lists tens of thousands of distinct CDR3 sequences; about 80% were seen once. The sequencing input was distant non-tumor lung tissue. The receptors derive from a woman in her sixties or seventies with non-small cell lung cancer.

In regard to this clonotype: The final CDR3 position lacks the conserved phenylalanine or tryptophan, pointing to a likely read error. The chain has TRBV11-2 and TRBJ1-1; D gene ambiguous. Germline values: CDR1 SGHAT, CDR2 FQNNGV. CDR3 length: 11 amino acids. For the CDR3, the DNA is TGTGGCAGCAGCTTAATGACTGAAGCTTTCATT. Protein sequence: CGSSLMTEAFI.

Only one count was recorded for this clonotype. A much larger clone lies a single base off, so this may be a read error. The rearrangement links TRBV4-1 to TRBJ1-1, with D possibly TRBD1 on 6 matching bases. CDR1 is MGHRA, CDR2 YSYEKL, per germline. The CDR3 spans 12 residues. The CDR3 region is CASSRGQTEALF. In DNA form, the CDR3 reads TGCGCCAGCAGCCGAGGACAGACTGAAGCTCTCTTT.

In the case of this clonotype: Being one base from a much bigger clone, this may be a read error. The chain has TRBV7-9 and TRBJ2-5; perhaps TRBD1 as D (5 bases). Germline V gives CDR1 SEHNR, CDR2 FQNEAQ (reference sequence). V lost 1 base and J 4 bases, leaving 10 bases between the germline ends. This CDR3 has 14 amino acids. CDR3 coding DNA: TGTGCCAGCAGCTTAGGACAGACCCGAGAGACCCAGTACTTC. Residues: CASSLGQTRETQYF. Supplemented by reference TRBV7-9 and TRBJ2-5, the full variable domain reads DTGVSQNPRHKITKRGQNVTFRCDPISEHNRLYWYRQTLGQGPEFLTYFQNEAQLEKSRLLSDRFSAERPKGSFSTLEIQRTEQGDSAMYLCASSLGQTRETQYFGPGTRLLVL.

Note on this clonotype: An end of the junction does not agree with germline; a read error may underlie this. The CDR3 reads CATTSGLADTGDLFF. In DNA form, the CDR3 reads TGTGCCACAACCTCGGGATTAGCGGACACCGGGGATCTGTTCTTT. The chain is built from TRBV24-1 and TRBJ2-2; D perhaps matches TRBD2 (6 bases). There are 15 residues in the CDR3. Germline V gene lookup returns CDR1 KGHDR and CDR2 SFDVKD.

This clonotype was counted ten times or more. V is TRBV20-1 and J is TRBJ2-5, with D unclear. The germline gives CDR1 DFQATT, CDR2 SNEGSKA (reference sequence). This CDR3 contains 14 residues. Between the trimmed V and J ends, which lost 0 bases and 4 bases, there was a span of 12 bases. The CDR3 bases are TGCAGTGCTAGAGATTTAGGCACCTTAGAGACCCAGTACTTC. Protein sequence: CSARDLGTLETQYF.

Worth noting for this clonotype: This may be a read error, as it is one base from a much larger clone. The J gene is TRBJ1-6, the V gene TRBV30; no firm D call. Deletions cut 5 bases from V and 11 bases from J, with 16 bases between. There are 13 residues in the CDR3. Germline V CDR1 and CDR2: GTSNPN, SVGIG (reference sequence). The CDR3 DNA reads TGTGCCTGGGAGAGAGGGCCCGGAGCACCCCTCCACTTT. Protein: CAWERGPGAPLHF.

This clonotype was seen only a few times. Just one base apart from a much larger clone, this may be a read error. The chain carries TRBV29-1 and TRBJ2-7; D is undetermined. V was shortened by 8 bases and J by 2 bases, with 10 bases between the two germline ends. The CDR3 extends over 11 amino acids. CDR1 is SQVTM, CDR2 ANQGSEA, per germline. For the CDR3, the DNA is TGCAGCTTTATACGGGCCTACGAGCAGTACTTC. Amino acid sequence: CSFIRAYEQYF.

The chain uses TRBV6-2 or TRBV6-3 and TRBJ1-1; D unresolved. V shed 11 bases and J shed 0 bases, with 16 bases lying between them. CDR1 is MNHEY, CDR2 SVGEGT, per germline. This CDR3 contains 14 residues. The CDR3 here is CAWTTDWVNTEAFF. CDR3 bases: TGTGCCTGGACCACCGACTGGGTGAACACTGAAGCTTTCTTT.

As concerns this clonotype: Germline is not matched at one junction end, which may reflect a read error. V and J are TRBV4-3 and TRBJ2-7; TRBD2 is a possible D gene (6 bases). From germline, CDR1 is LGHNA and CDR2 YSLEER. This CDR3 is built from 14 residues. The CDR3 is CASSQAVRGYEQSF. The CDR3 DNA reads TGCGCCAGCAGCCAGGCTGTGCGGGGCTACGAGCAGTCCTTC.

The V call is TRBV29-1, the J call TRBJ1-5; D ambiguous. There are 14 residues in the CDR3. Germline-derived CDR1 and CDR2 are SQVTM and ANQGSEA. The CDR3 region is CSVSGVACDQPQHF. For the CDR3, the DNA is TGCAGTGTCAGTGGGGTTGCGTGCGATCAGCCCCAGCATTTT.

A word on this clonotype: Given a much more abundant clone one base away, this may be a read error. The chain is built from TRBV5-1 and TRBJ2-5; D gene uncertain. CDR1 and CDR2 (germline): SGHRS, YFSETQ. The length of the CDR3 is 15 residues. Trimming pared 4 bases from V and 2 bases from J, leaving 15 bases between. For the CDR3, the DNA is TGCGCCAGCAGCCTTTACCCGGAACAGCAAGAGACCCAGTACTTC. Its protein product is CASSLYPEQQETQYF.

Remarks on this clonotype: The junction does not match germline at one end; this may be a read error. The chain has TRBV6-5 and TRBJ1-6; D unresolved. The CDR3 covers 14 residues. The germline CDR1 and CDR2 sequences are MNHEY and SVGAGI. The CDR3 region is CASSYQELYSPPHF. The DNA of the CDR3 is TGTGCCAGCAGTTACCAGGAATTGTATTCCCCCCCCCACTTT.

This clonotype was detected many times. This chain joins TRBV12-3 or TRBV12-4 and TRBJ1-1; 9 bases are a match to TRBD1. The CDR3 covers 16 residues. V lost 1 base and J lost 4; bases outside the gene matches: 7. The CDR3 DNA reads TGTGCCAGCAGTTTAGGTCGCGGGACAGGGATCACTGAAGCTTTCTTT. Its translation is CASSLGRGTGITEAFF.

The count of this clonotype is one. Compared with germline, one end of the junction differs, possibly owing to a read error. The rearrangement joins TRBV13 to TRBJ2-1; D not resolved. CDR1 is PRHDT and CDR2 is FYEKMQ in the germline V gene (reference sequence). The CDR3 is 15 residues long. The CDR3 DNA reads TGTGCCAGCAGCCCCCCATCCGGGTCCTACAATGAGCGGTTCTTC. Encoded protein: CASSPPSGSYNERFF.

This clonotype was counted ten times or more. The chain has TRBV24-1 and TRBJ2-1; D is ambiguous. Per the germline V gene, CDR1 is KGHDR and CDR2 is SFDVKD. V was clipped by 1 base and J by 5 bases, with 23 bases between them. This CDR3 has 19 amino acids. The CDR3 here is CATSDFRKRSNSLNNEQFF. CDR3 DNA sequence: TGTGCCACCAGTGATTTCCGAAAAAGAAGCAACTCCCTCAACAATGAGCAGTTCTTC.

In its sample, this clonotype was seen many times. The CDR3 is CSAREGGHEQYF. The CDR3, as DNA: TGCAGTGCTAGAGAGGGAGGCCACGAGCAGTACTTC. The chain employs TRBV20-1 and TRBJ2-7; a possible D gene is TRBD2 (6 bases). Germline V gene sequence: CDR1 DFQATT, CDR2 SNEGSKA (reference sequence). V lost 0 bases to trimming and J lost 5 bases, with 8 bases between them. CDR3 length equals 12 residues.

On this clonotype: This may come from a read error, since a much larger clone is one base off. The genes are TRBV28 and TRBJ2-1, with TRBD2 matching 14 bases. Germline V gives CDR1 MDHEN, CDR2 SYDVKM. The CDR3 consists of 16 residues. The CDR3 sequence: CDSSFGGTSGRGEQFF. The CDR3, as DNA: TGTGACAGCAGTTTCGGTGGGACTAGCGGGAGAGGTGAGCAGTTCTTC.

V and J are TRBV11-2 and TRBJ2-1; D is uncertain. The CDR3 spans 13 residues. Trimming pared 2 bases from V and 9 bases from J, leaving 11 bases between. Germline assignment: CDR1 SGHAT and CDR2 FQNNGV. The chain's CDR3 is CASSLTLVSEQFF. CDR3 in DNA: TGTGCCAGCAGCTTAACCCTAGTAAGTGAGCAGTTCTTC. Drawing the rest from reference TRBV11-2 and TRBJ2-1, the complete variable domain is EAGVAQSPRYKIIEKRQSVAFWCNPISGHATLYWYQQILGQGPKLLIQFQNNGVVDDSQLPKDRFSAERLKGVDSTLKIQPAKLEDSAVYLCASSLTLVSEQFFGPGTRLTVL.

This clonotype was recorded at least ten times. The chain links TRBV5-4 to TRBJ2-7, with TRBD1 identical over 7 bases. CDR1 SGHNT and CDR2 YYREEE come from the germline V gene (reference sequence). Trimming removed 3 bases from V and 0 bases from J; junction bases left unmatched: 3. The CDR3 loop spans 14 amino acids. This chain's CDR3 is CASSSGQFSYEQYF. In DNA, the CDR3 is TGTGCCAGCAGCTCGGGACAGTTCTCCTACGAGCAGTACTTC.

By sample share, this clonotype is medium-sized (0.01 to 0.1%). J is TRBJ2-1 and V is TRBV6-6, with D perhaps TRBD1 or TRBD2 (5 bases each). The germline CDR1 and CDR2 sequences are MNHNY and SVGAGI (reference sequence). CDR3 length: 14 amino acids. Deletions cut 6 bases from V and 9 bases from J, with 18 bases between. The CDR3 loop is CASSLDIGAGEQFF. The CDR3 nucleotides are TGTGCCAGCAGCCTGGACATCGGGGCGGGTGAGCAGTTCTTC.

This clonotype has only one observation. Given the absence of the conserved phenylalanine or tryptophan at the CDR3 end, a read error is likely. The J gene is TRBJ2-2, the V gene TRBV29-1; D might be TRBD1 (5 bases). There are 14 residues in the CDR3. Germline V CDR1 and CDR2: SQVTM, ANQGSEA. CDR3 protein: CSVKRTTNTGELFS. The CDR3 coding sequence is TGCAGCGTTAAAAGGACAACGAACACAGGGGAGCTGTTTTCT.

This clonotype counts as large (0.1 to 1%). The CDR3 is CASSLGMGLAGANNEQFF. CDR3 nucleotide sequence: TGTGCCAGCAGCTTAGGAATGGGACTAGCGGGGGCTAACAATGAGCAGTTCTTC. This rearrangement joins TRBV11-2 to TRBJ2-1, with 14 bases that match TRBD2. V lost 1 base, J lost 5 bases, and 7 bases stayed unmatched. The CDR3 has 18 amino acids. Germline assignment: CDR1 SGHAT and CDR2 FQNNGV.

About this clonotype itself: One end of the junction varies from germline; a read error may be responsible. The chain joins TRBV29-1 to TRBJ1-5; the D is unclear. The CDR3 has 13 amino acids. Looked up from germline, CDR1 is SQVTM and CDR2 is ANQGSEA. The CDR3 nucleotides are TGTTGCGTTGAGTTGGAGCCCAATCAGCCCCAGCATTTT. It translates to CCVELEPNQPQHF. Full variable domain (rest looked up from reference TRBV29-1 and TRBJ1-5): SAVISQKPSRDICQRGTSLTIQCQVDSQVTMMFWYRQQPGQSLTLIATANQGSEATYESGFVIDKFPISRPNLTFSTLTVSNMSPEDSSIYLCCVELEPNQPQHFGDGTRLSIL.

This clonotype occurred many times. This rearrangement joins TRBV12-3 or TRBV12-4 to TRBJ1-1; no definite D call. CDR3 length equals 17 residues. Trimming stripped 7 bases from V and 2 bases from J, with 23 bases between. The CDR3 sequence is CASTNLALSGPNTEAFF. The CDR3 coding sequence is TGTGCCAGCACCAACCTAGCCCTATCTGGGCCCAACACTGAAGCTTTCTTT.

This clonotype has at least ten counts. CDR3 in DNA: TGCAGCGTTGAAGCAGGGATGGGGAGCACTGAAGCTTTCTTT. It translates to CSVEAGMGSTEAFF. This rearrangement joins TRBV29-1 to TRBJ1-1; D possibly corresponds to TRBD1 (5 bases). Trimming removed 1 base from V and 4 bases from J, with 13 bases in between. Germline V gives CDR1 SQVTM, CDR2 ANQGSEA. This CDR3 is 14 amino acids long.

The chain is built from TRBV6-5 and TRBJ2-7; D ambiguous. The germline V and J ends were trimmed by 9 bases and 0 bases, with 12 bases remaining between them. Germline-derived CDR1 and CDR2 are MNHEY and SVGAGI. The CDR3 sequence is 13 residues long. CDR3 nucleotide sequence: TGTGCCAGTCCCGACACCCTCTCCTACGAGCAGTACTTC. Protein: CASPDTLSYEQYF.